A single sample is the source of the 8 T cell receptor beta chains below, sequenced in a study of T cells in Graves' hyperthyroidism and ophthalmopathy. The CDR3 regions of TCR beta were amplified from RNA transcripts. The HTBI primer set served for first-round RT-PCR of the TCR CDR3. Using its own MiXCR run on the multiplex PCR reads, TCRdb lists one record per CDR3 protein. The sample includes more than 450,000 distinct CDR3 sequences, nearly 20% of them seen just once. Sequenced material: blood. The receptors were gathered from a man aged 40-49 years with Graves' ophthalmopathy.

The chain carries TRBV10-3 and TRBJ2-1, with 11 nucleotides matching TRBD1. The V segment lost 0 bases and the J segment 8 bases; nucleotides outside the gene matches: 9. The CDR3 loop spans 17 amino acids. Germline lookup yields CDR1 ENHRY and CDR2 SYGVKD. This chain's CDR3 is CAISESMGTGGFDEQFF. In nucleotides, the CDR3 is TGTGCCATCAGTGAGTCCATGGGGACAGGGGGTTTCGATGAGCAGTTCTTC.

The chain uses TRBV5-1 and TRBJ2-3; no clear D. The CDR3 contains 14 residues. The V end was cut by 0 bases, the J end by 6 bases, with 11 bases between. CDR1 and CDR2 from the germline V gene are SGHRS and YFSETQ. The CDR3: CASSLEGLGDTQYF. CDR3 nucleotides: TGCGCCAGCAGCTTGGAGGGCCTGGGGGATACGCAGTATTTT. The full variable domain, with the rest looked up from reference TRBV5-1 and TRBJ2-3, is KAGVTQTPRYLIKTRGQQVTLSCSPISGHRSVSWYQQTPGQGLQFLFEYFSETQRNKGNFPGRFSGRQFSNSRSEMNVSTLELGDSALYLCASSLEGLGDTQYFGPGTRLTVL.

The chain combines TRBV6-5 with TRBJ2-2; maybe TRBD2 (6 bases). Germline CDR1 is MNHEY and CDR2 is SVGAGI. The CDR3 length is 14 residues. Trimming shortened V by 4 bases and J by 4 bases, and 10 bases separated the two germline ends. Here the CDR3 DNA reads TGTGCCAGCAGTTTAGACGGGAGCACCGGGGAGCTGTTTTTT. It yields the protein CASSLDGSTGELFF.

The J gene is TRBJ1-3, the V gene TRBV5-1; D call uncertain. The germline V gene has CDR1 SGHRS and CDR2 YFSETQ. The CDR3 is 16 residues long. Trimming left V 0 bases short and J 2 bases short, with 12 bases between. This CDR3 reads CASSLERGETGNTIYF. CDR3 sequence (DNA): TGCGCCAGCAGCTTGGAGCGGGGTGAGACTGGAAACACCATATATTTT. Full variable domain (remainder filled in from reference TRBV5-1 and TRBJ1-3): KAGVTQTPRYLIKTRGQQVTLSCSPISGHRSVSWYQQTPGQGLQFLFEYFSETQRNKGNFPGRFSGRQFSNSRSEMNVSTLELGDSALYLCASSLERGETGNTIYFGEGSWLTVV.

The rearrangement joins TRBV6-2 or TRBV6-3 to TRBJ2-7; D may be TRBD2 (5 bases). V lost 6 bases to trimming and J lost 5 bases, with 14 bases between them. The CDR3 extends over 13 amino acids. CDR1 and CDR2 (germline): MNHEY, SVGEGT. CDR3 sequence: CASRDSTGHEQYF. The CDR3 DNA reads as TGTGCCAGCAGGGACTCTACCGGGCACGAGCAGTACTTC.

This clonotype was recorded many times. The chain carries TRBV7-8 and TRBJ2-5; TRBD2 aligns across 7 bases. V was clipped by 4 bases and J by 2 bases; unmatched bases: 7. CDR3 size: 15 residues. Germline-derived CDR1 and CDR2 are SGHVS and FQNEAQ. The CDR3 nucleotides read TGTGCCAGCAGCTCTCAGCGGGGAGGTCAAGAGACCCAGTACTTC. This sequence encodes CASSSQRGGQETQYF.

Turning to this clonotype: The junction departs from germline at one end; a sequencing error may be responsible. CDR3 coding DNA: TGTGCCAGCAGCCAAAGGGTCTCTGGAAACGCCATATATTTT. It specifies CASSQRVSGNAIYF. V gene TRBV3-1 combines with J gene TRBJ1-3, with D unclear. Germline values: CDR1 LGHDT, CDR2 YNNKEL (reference sequence). The CDR3 extends over 14 amino acids.

V and J are TRBV27 and TRBJ2-1, with D unresolved. This CDR3 is built from 15 residues. The V and J ends lost 3 bases and 2 bases respectively, with 11 bases between them. Germline V gene sequence: CDR1 MNHEY, CDR2 SMNVEV (reference sequence). DNA of the CDR3: TGTGCCAGCAGTTTTGGCCTCCAGGCCTACAATGAGCAGTTCTTC. Translating it yields CASSFGLQAYNEQFF.